This T cell receptor (beta chain) was profiled in a study of cytotoxic CD8 clonotypes in ibrutinib-treated CLL. Study-wide context: Median treatment time before response sampling was 12 months, range 6 to 36.

Overall study results and limits: The study found public clonotypes uncommon, contracting or stable on treatment. Sustained-remission and progressing patients were not sampled at matched times. Higher circulating CD8+ T-cell counts strongly accompanied higher baseline clonality, above age-matched healthy donors.

The protocol was immunoSEQ multiplex PCR, while the TCRdb copy is restricted to in-frame clones and leaves out a portion. The sample has hundreds of thousands of clones, over 55% seen once; the top ten hold just under 6.5%. For this clone: The antigen remains unidentified.

The CDR3 covers 15 residues. Germline trimming cut 5 bases from V and 3 bases from J; bases unmatched to any gene: 8. Germline V gives CDR1 SGHVS, CDR2 FNYEAQ. The receptor comes from a human donor with chronic lymphocytic leukemia. The chain carries TRBV7-6 and TRBJ2-3, with 7 bases fitting TRBD2. Specimen: PBMCs, collected after 36 months of ibrutinib treatment. This CDR3 reads CASSVSSGATDTQYF. The CDR3 DNA sequence: TGTGCCAGCAGCGTATCTAGCGGCGCGACAGATACGCAGTATTTT. Together with reference TRBV7-6 and TRBJ2-3, the CDR3 gives the full variable domain: GAGVSQSPRYKVTKRGQDVALRCDPISGHVSLYWYRQALGQGPEFLTYFNYEAQQDKSGLPNDRFSAERPEGSISTLTIQRTEQRDSAMYRCASSVSSGATDTQYFGPGTRLTVL.